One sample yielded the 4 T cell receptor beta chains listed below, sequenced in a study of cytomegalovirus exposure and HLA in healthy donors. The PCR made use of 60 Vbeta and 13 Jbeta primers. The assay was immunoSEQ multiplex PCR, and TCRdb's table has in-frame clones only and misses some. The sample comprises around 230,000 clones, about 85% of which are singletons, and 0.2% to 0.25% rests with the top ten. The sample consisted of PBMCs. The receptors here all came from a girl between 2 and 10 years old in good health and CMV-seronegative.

The DNA for the CDR3 is TGTGCCAGCCGGGTGGGTGGACAGGTGAATCAGCCCCAGCATTTT. Amino acids: CASRVGGQVNQPQHF. V is TRBV2 and J is TRBJ1-5; 7 nucleotides align to TRBD1. The germline CDR1 and CDR2 sequences are SNHLY and FYNNEI. This CDR3 has 15 amino acids. V lost 8 bases, J lost 4 bases, and 11 bases stayed unmatched.

The CDR3 sequence is CASSSGTGVYEQYF. The CDR3, as DNA: TGTGCCAGCAGTTCCGGGACAGGGGTGTACGAGCAGTACTTC. The chain employs TRBV11-2 and TRBJ2-7, with 10 bases identical to TRBD1. V was clipped by 6 bases and J by 4 bases; unmatched bases: 6. This CDR3 has 14 residues. Looked up from germline, CDR1 is SGHAT and CDR2 is FQNNGV.

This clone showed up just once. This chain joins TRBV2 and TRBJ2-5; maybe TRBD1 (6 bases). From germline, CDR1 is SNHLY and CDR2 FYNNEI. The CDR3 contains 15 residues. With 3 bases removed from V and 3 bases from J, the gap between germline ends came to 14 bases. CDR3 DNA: TGTGCCAGCAGTGATTTTAAGGGGGTTGAAGAGACCCAGTACTTC. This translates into CASSDFKGVEETQYF.

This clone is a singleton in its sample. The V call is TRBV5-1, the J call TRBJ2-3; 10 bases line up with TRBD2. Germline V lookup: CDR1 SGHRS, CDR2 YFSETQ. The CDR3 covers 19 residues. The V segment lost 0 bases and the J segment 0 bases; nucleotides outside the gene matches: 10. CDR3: CASSLAWQRGGPSTDTQYF. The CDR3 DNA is TGCGCCAGCAGCTTGGCCTGGCAGCGGGGGGGCCCTAGCACAGATACGCAGTATTTT.